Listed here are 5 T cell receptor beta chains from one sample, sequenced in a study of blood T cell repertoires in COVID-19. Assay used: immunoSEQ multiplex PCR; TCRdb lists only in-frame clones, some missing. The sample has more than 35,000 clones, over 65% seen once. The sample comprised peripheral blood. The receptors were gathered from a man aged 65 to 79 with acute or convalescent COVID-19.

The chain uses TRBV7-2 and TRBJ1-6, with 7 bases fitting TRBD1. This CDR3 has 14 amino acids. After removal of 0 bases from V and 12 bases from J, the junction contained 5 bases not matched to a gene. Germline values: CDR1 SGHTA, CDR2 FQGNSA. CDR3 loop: CASSLAAGGGPLHF. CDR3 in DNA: TGTGCCAGCAGCTTAGCGGCAGGGGGTGGACCCCTCCACTTT.

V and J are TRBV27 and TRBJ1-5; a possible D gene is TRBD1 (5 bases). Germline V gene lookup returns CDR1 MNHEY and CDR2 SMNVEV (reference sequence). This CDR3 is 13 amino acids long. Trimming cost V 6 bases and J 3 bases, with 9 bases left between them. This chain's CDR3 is CASSQGLNQPQHF. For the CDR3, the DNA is TGTGCCAGCAGCCAGGGTCTCAATCAGCCCCAGCATTTT.

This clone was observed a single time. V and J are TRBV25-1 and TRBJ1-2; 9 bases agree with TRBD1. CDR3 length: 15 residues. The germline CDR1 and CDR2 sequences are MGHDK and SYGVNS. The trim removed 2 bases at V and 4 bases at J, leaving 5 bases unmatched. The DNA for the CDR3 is TGTGCCAGCAGTGAAACAACAGGGGGCTTCTATGGCTACACCTTC. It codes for CASSETTGGFYGYTF.

The CDR3 DNA sequence: TGTGCCAGCAGCTTAGGCGGTGCGGGGACAGCAAGGTATCAGCCCCAGCATTTT. Amino acids: CASSLGGAGTARYQPQHF. The chain is built from TRBV7-2 and TRBJ1-5, with 7 bases aligning to TRBD1. The J segment lost 5 bases and the V segment lost 1 base, leaving 14 bases of the junction unmatched. This CDR3 contains 18 residues. CDR1 and CDR2 from the germline V gene are SGHTA and FQGNSA.

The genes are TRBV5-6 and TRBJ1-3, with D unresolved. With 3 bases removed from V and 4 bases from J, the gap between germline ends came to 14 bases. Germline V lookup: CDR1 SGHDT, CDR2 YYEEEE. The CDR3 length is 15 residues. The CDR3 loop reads CASSSLGGIGNTIYF. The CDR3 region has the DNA TGTGCCAGCAGCTCCCTAGGAGGGATCGGAAACACCATATATTTT.